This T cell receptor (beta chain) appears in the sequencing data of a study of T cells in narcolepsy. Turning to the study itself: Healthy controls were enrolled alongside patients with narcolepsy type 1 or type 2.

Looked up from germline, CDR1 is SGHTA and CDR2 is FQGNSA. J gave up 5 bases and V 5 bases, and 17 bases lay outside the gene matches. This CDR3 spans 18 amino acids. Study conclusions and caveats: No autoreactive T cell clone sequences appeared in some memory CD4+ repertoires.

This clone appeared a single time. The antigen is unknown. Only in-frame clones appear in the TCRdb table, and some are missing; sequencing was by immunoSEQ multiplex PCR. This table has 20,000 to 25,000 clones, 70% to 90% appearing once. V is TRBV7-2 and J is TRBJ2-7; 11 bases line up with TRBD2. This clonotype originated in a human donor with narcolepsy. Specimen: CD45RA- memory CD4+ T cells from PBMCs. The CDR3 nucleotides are TGTGCCAGCAGCACAGGGGCGTCTAGCGGGAGGTTTGGCGACGAGCAGTACTTC. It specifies CASSTGASSGRFGDEQYF.